The clone carrying this TCR beta chain has a count of ten or more. Its specificity is unknown. The data derive from a study of regulatory T cells in long-lasting Graves disease. For the study at large: Graves' cases, newly diagnosed, had used antithyroid drugs under 3 months.

Study conclusions and caveats: Analyses excluded thyroid tissue, covering peripheral blood alone.

HTBI primers from iRepertoire and Arm-PCR of CDR3 regions yielded the TCR beta libraries. TCRdb redid the calling of the multiplex PCR reads with MiXCR, one entry per CDR3 protein. Seen here are more than 350,000 distinct CDR3 sequences, 15% observed once, and the top ten hold roughly a sixth. Indicated time point: newly diagnosed GD, antithyroid drugs for less than 3 months. RNA from PBMCs was the source of the TCR library. Nine milliliters of peripheral blood were taken and placed in EDTA tubes. V shed 2 bases and J shed 3 bases, with 6 bases lying between them. The CDR3 sequence is 12 residues long. Germline CDR1 is SQVTM and CDR2 is ANQGSEA. These data were likewise used in another study, on T cells in Graves' hyperthyroidism and ophthalmopathy. This second study says: Stable hyperthyroidism was told apart from ophthalmopathy by a model built on 13 V-J features.

Source: peripheral blood mononuclear cells (PBMCs), taken at new diagnosis, from a patient treated with antithyroid drugs. The receptor was derived from a young woman with Graves disease. The chain employs TRBV29-1 and TRBJ2-3, with D unresolved. CDR3 sequence reads: CSVEWLTDTQYF. Here the CDR3 DNA reads TGCAGCGTTGAATGGCTGACAGATACGCAGTATTTT.